One sample yielded the 30 T cell receptor beta chains listed below, sequenced in a study of cytomegalovirus exposure and HLA in healthy donors (dated by TCRdb to 2017 to 2019). The protocol used for the library was the immunoSEQ multiplex PCR assay. A mixture of 60 forward primers for TCR Vbeta segments and 13 reverse primers for TCR Jbeta segments was used in the multiplex PCR. TCRdb's version of the immuneACCESS table is confined to in-frame rearrangements and falls short of the full clone set. An unresolved V gene accounts for under half of the shortfall where checked; the remainder is of unknown origin. This sample lists 100,000 to 150,000 clones; 70% to 85% were detected once. Together, the top ten hold roughly 3.5% of the sample. The source material was PBMCs. These receptors came from a human donor in good health.

The chain has TRBV18 and TRBJ1-1, with 11 positions matching TRBD1. The germline V gene encodes CDR1 KGHSH and CDR2 LQKENI. V dropped 4 bases and J dropped 1; count of bases not matched to a gene: 2. The CDR3 sequence is 15 residues long. CDR3 coding DNA: TGTGCCAGCTCACTGGGACAGGGGGGGAACACTGAAGCTTTCTTT. It codes for CASSLGQGGNTEAFF.

The chain recombines TRBV5-6 with TRBJ2-3; unclear D gene. Trimming cost V 4 bases and J 6 bases, with 9 bases left between them. The germline V gene encodes CDR1 SGHDT and CDR2 YYEEEE. The length of the CDR3 is 12 residues. The CDR3 sequence: CASSLRPDTQYF. The CDR3 nucleotides are TGTGCCAGCAGCCTGAGGCCGGATACGCAGTATTTT. Using reference TRBV5-6 and TRBJ2-3 for the parts outside the CDR3, the full variable domain is DAGVTQSPTHLIKTRGQQVTLRCSPKSGHDTVSWYQQALGQGPQFIFQYYEEEERQRGNFPDRFSGHQFPNYSSELNVNALLLGDSALYLCASSLRPDTQYFGPGTRLTVL.

The V gene is TRBV28, the J gene TRBJ2-7; unclear D gene. The CDR3 length is 15 residues. Germline CDR1 and CDR2: MDHEN and SYDVKM. V lost 4 bases to trimming and J lost 1 base, with 14 bases between them. The DNA of the CDR3 is TGTGCCAGCAGTTCTGAGGCTACTTTTTCCTACGAGCAGTACTTC. The encoded protein is CASSSEATFSYEQYF.

V gene TRBV19 combines with J gene TRBJ1-5, with 9 nucleotides matching TRBD1. V dropped 5 bases and J dropped 4; count of bases not matched to a gene: 6. Germline V gives CDR1 LNHDA, CDR2 SQIVND (reference sequence). CDR3 length: 15 amino acids. The CDR3 bases are TGTGCCAGTAGTCCTAGCGGACAGGGGAATCAGCCCCAGCATTTT. It codes for CASSPSGQGNQPQHF.

In its sample, this clone was seen a few times. This chain connects TRBV11-2 to TRBJ2-2, with D possibly matching TRBD1 (5 bases). CDR1 is SGHAT and CDR2 is FQNNGV in the germline V gene. V dropped 5 bases and J dropped 6 bases, with 10 bases sitting between them. This CDR3 has 13 residues. This CDR3 is CASSPVGPGELFF. As DNA, the CDR3 is TGTGCCAGCAGCCCCGTGGGGCCCGGGGAGCTGTTTTTT.

V gene TRBV28 combines with J gene TRBJ1-1; unclear D gene. This CDR3 region has 12 residues. Germline V lookup: CDR1 MDHEN, CDR2 SYDVKM. The V and J ends lost 4 bases and 5 bases respectively, with 8 bases between them. In DNA form, the CDR3 reads TGTGCCAGCAGTTCCGGAGGTACTGAAGCTTTCTTT. Its protein product is CASSSGGTEAFF.

This clone was picked up one time. The rearrangement joins TRBV10-1 to TRBJ2-5; 8 bases fit TRBD2. CDR3 length: 13 residues. Germline assignment: CDR1 WNHNN and CDR2 SYGVQD (reference sequence). After removal of 6 bases from V and 3 bases from J, the junction contained 3 bases not matched to a gene. The CDR3 loop reads CASSRSGKETQYF. The CDR3 DNA sequence: TGCGCCAGCAGCCGTAGCGGGAAAGAGACCCAGTACTTC.

V is TRBV12-5 and J is TRBJ1-1; D gene unclear. Trimming left V 0 bases short and J 0 bases short, with 11 bases between. Germline assignment: CDR1 LGHNT and CDR2 FRNRAP. The CDR3 spans 16 residues. The CDR3, as DNA: TGTGCTAGTGGTTTGGTCCCAAATGGGCTGAACACTGAAGCTTTCTTT. Translation: CASGLVPNGLNTEAFF.

This chain joins TRBV6-5 and TRBJ2-1; maybe TRBD1 (6 bases). This CDR3 region has 15 residues. Germline V gene sequence: CDR1 MNHEY, CDR2 SVGAGI. With 7 bases removed from V and 4 bases from J, the gap between germline ends came to 17 bases. CDR3 nucleotide sequence: TGTGCCAGCACCAACGTAGGGGGAGCTTACAATGAGCAGTTCTTC. Translated, it gives CASTNVGGAYNEQFF.

J is TRBJ2-3 and V is TRBV27; the match to TRBD2 covers 12 bases. The germline CDR1 and CDR2 sequences are MNHEY and SMNVEV (reference sequence). V lost 6 bases and J lost 6; bases outside the gene matches: 10. CDR3 length: 16 amino acids. As DNA, the CDR3 is TGTGCCAGCAGCCCACCCGGACTAGCGGGAAGGGATACGCAGTATTTT. Encoded protein: CASSPPGLAGRDTQYF.

The gene calls are TRBV18 and TRBJ2-7, with D possibly TRBD2 on 5 matching bases. V was clipped by 3 bases and J by 0 bases, with 12 bases between them. The length of the CDR3 is 15 residues. Germline V CDR1 and CDR2: KGHSH, LQKENI. CDR3 region: CASSPVRVSSYEQYF. DNA of the CDR3: TGTGCCAGCTCACCTGTGCGGGTCAGCTCCTACGAGCAGTACTTC.

The V gene is TRBV4-1, the J gene TRBJ2-1, with 15 bases aligning to TRBD2. Germline V lookup: CDR1 MGHRA, CDR2 YSYEKL. With V trimmed by 4 bases and J by 9 bases, 7 bases remained unmatched. The CDR3 runs to 16 residues. The CDR3 spells CASSPTGGLAGGEQFF. The CDR3 bases are TGCGCCAGCAGCCCCACCGGGGGACTAGCGGGAGGTGAGCAGTTCTTC.

V usage is TRBV7-6 and J usage is TRBJ1-1, with 7 bases lining up with TRBD1. The CDR3 loop spans 15 amino acids. The V gene end was trimmed by 5 bases and the J gene end by 5 bases; junction bases not matched to a gene: 11. Germline V gene lookup returns CDR1 SGHVS and CDR2 FNYEAQ. The CDR3 loop is CASSIDYRGRTEAFF. CDR3 nucleotides: TGTGCCAGCAGCATAGATTACAGGGGACGGACTGAAGCTTTCTTT.

The table lists this clone with a count of one. V and J are TRBV19 and TRBJ2-5; 11 bases map to TRBD1. The ends lost 5 bases at V and 4 bases at J; junction bases unmatched: 15. From germline, CDR1 is LNHDA and CDR2 SQIVND (reference sequence). The CDR3 extends over 18 amino acids. The CDR3: CASSLTPLDRGRRETQYF. The CDR3 DNA follows: TGTGCCAGTAGTTTAACCCCTTTGGACAGGGGGCGCAGAGAGACCCAGTACTTC.

V is TRBV7-8 and J is TRBJ1-3; tentative D call: TRBD1 (6 bases). The CDR3 has 16 amino acids. Trimming cost V 1 base and J 3 bases, with 13 bases left between them. The germline V gene encodes CDR1 SGHVS and CDR2 FQNEAQ. The CDR3 DNA reads TGTGCCAGCAGCTTAGTGTCGGGACACGTTGGAAACACCATATATTTT. This codes for CASSLVSGHVGNTIYF.

The rearrangement links TRBV5-1 to TRBJ2-3; 8 positions agree with TRBD1. J lost 4 bases, V lost 0 bases, and 4 bases had no gene match. Germline CDR1 reads SGHRS; CDR2 reads YFSETQ. This CDR3 has 15 amino acids. For the CDR3, the DNA is TGCGCCAGCAGCTTGGGAGGACAGGGCCCAGATACGCAGTATTTT. Translating it yields CASSLGGQGPDTQYF.

V and J are TRBV28 and TRBJ2-1, with 7 bases lining up with TRBD1. The CDR3 length is 17 residues. Germline V gene sequence: CDR1 MDHEN, CDR2 SYDVKM. Trimming at V came to 6 bases and at J to 8 bases, leaving 19 bases not matched to a gene. This CDR3 is CASSLSATWTGGDEQFF. CDR3 nucleotide sequence: TGTGCCAGCAGCCTATCAGCTACCTGGACAGGAGGAGATGAGCAGTTCTTC.

The chain employs TRBV7-3 and TRBJ2-6; TRBD1 matches 8 bases. The junction had 12 bases not matched to a gene; V was cut back by 5 bases and J by 3 bases. CDR1 SGHTA and CDR2 FQGTGA come from the germline V gene. There are 18 residues in the CDR3. CDR3 amino acids: CASSLTRQGALGANVLTF. The CDR3 DNA reads TGTGCCAGCAGCCTTACCCGGCAGGGGGCGCTTGGGGCCAACGTCCTGACTTTC.

This rearrangement joins TRBV18 to TRBJ2-5, with D unclear. Germline-derived CDR1 and CDR2 are KGHSH and LQKENI. The CDR3 covers 11 residues. Trimming left V 2 bases short and J 5 bases short, with 3 bases between. As DNA, the CDR3 is TGTGCCAGCTCACCAGAGGAGACCCAGTACTTC. This translates into CASSPEETQYF.

This clone was found a few times. The CDR3 nucleotides read TGTGCCAGCAGTGTGGCCTTTTTATCCCAGCCCCAGCATTTT. It is translated as CASSVAFLSQPQHF. V gene TRBV6-1 combines with J gene TRBJ1-5; no definite D call. Germline V gene sequence: CDR1 MNHNS, CDR2 SASEGT. V lost 4 bases and J lost 7, with 14 bases in between. CDR3 length: 14 residues.

The V and J genes are TRBV18 and TRBJ2-1; weak D call: TRBD2 (5 bases). Trimming took off 1 base at V and 2 bases at J, with 15 bases between the two ends. The CDR3 is made up of 17 amino acids. Germline lookup yields CDR1 KGHSH and CDR2 LQKENI. CDR3 loop: CASSPLPPKRAYNEQFF. The CDR3 region has the DNA TGTGCCAGCTCACCACTGCCGCCTAAGAGGGCCTACAATGAGCAGTTCTTC.

J is TRBJ1-3 and V is TRBV6-6; a weak D match, TRBD1 (6 bases). Germline V lookup: CDR1 MNHNY, CDR2 SVGAGI (reference sequence). The CDR3 is made up of 15 amino acids. Trimming took off 10 bases at V and 0 bases at J, with 16 bases between the two ends. The CDR3 loop is CATMGALSSGNTIYF. The CDR3 DNA reads TGTGCCACCATGGGGGCCTTGAGCTCTGGAAACACCATATATTTT.

The chain has TRBV27 and TRBJ1-2; tentative D call: TRBD1 (6 bases). The ends were cut back, 5 bases at V and 4 bases at J, with 17 bases in the middle. Germline assignment: CDR1 MNHEY and CDR2 SMNVEV (reference sequence). The CDR3 sequence is 15 residues long. The CDR3 loop is CASSTTAQGFYGYTF. CDR3 coding DNA: TGTGCCAGCAGTACAACCGCGCAGGGGTTCTATGGCTACACCTTC.

This clone was observed once. The chain uses TRBV13 and TRBJ2-3; tentatively, D is TRBD2 (7 bases). Per germline, CDR1 PRHDT and CDR2 FYEKMQ (reference sequence). The V end lost 5 bases, the J end lost 0 bases, and 12 bases lay between the germline ends. This CDR3 has 15 amino acids. The CDR3 nucleotides are TGTGCCAGCAGCGGGGGGGCTGCTAGCACAGATACGCAGTATTTT. Its protein product is CASSGGAASTDTQYF.

The chain has TRBV6-5 and TRBJ1-2; D is ambiguous. Looked up from germline, CDR1 is MNHEY and CDR2 is SVGAGI. V gave up 2 bases and J gave up 8 bases, with 12 bases separating them. CDR3 length: 13 amino acids. This CDR3 reads CASSYVRVGGYTF. The CDR3, as DNA: TGTGCCAGCAGTTACGTCCGGGTTGGAGGCTACACCTTC.

The V gene is TRBV4-1, the J gene TRBJ2-1; 13 nucleotides line up with TRBD2. CDR3 length: 16 residues. Trimming removed 2 bases from V and 7 bases from J; junction bases left unmatched: 5. CDR1 and CDR2 from the germline V gene are MGHRA and YSYEKL. The CDR3 is CASSQIRTSGSNEQFF. In DNA, the CDR3 is TGCGCCAGCAGCCAAATAAGGACTAGCGGGAGTAATGAGCAGTTCTTC.

The rearrangement links TRBV6-5 to TRBJ1-3, with unresolved D. CDR1 and CDR2 from the germline V gene are MNHEY and SVGAGI. This CDR3 is built from 14 residues. V was pared by 6 bases and J by 0 bases, with 9 bases between. CDR3 loop: CASRKRGSGNTIYF. DNA of the CDR3: TGTGCCAGCAGGAAGAGAGGCTCTGGAAACACCATATATTTT.

This clone was counted between two and nine times. The sample holds other DNA sequences that translate to the same CDR3. The chain employs TRBV5-1 and TRBJ2-7; D is unclear. V lost 0 bases, J lost 1 base, and 11 bases lay in between. There are 15 residues in the CDR3. Germline CDR1 SGHRS, CDR2 YFSETQ. CDR3 sequence: CASSLGLVLSYEQYF. CDR3 in DNA: TGCGCCAGCAGCTTGGGGCTAGTTCTATCCTACGAGCAGTACTTC.

The chain is built from TRBV7-8 and TRBJ1-5, with TRBD1 matching 8 bases. The CDR3 covers 16 residues. Losses at the gene ends were 5 bases for V and 2 bases for J; bases not matched to a gene: 8. Germline V gene lookup returns CDR1 SGHVS and CDR2 FQNEAQ. Written as DNA, the CDR3 is TGTGCCAGCAGCCTGCAGGGGGCATGGGGCAATCAGCCCCAGCATTTT. Encoded protein: CASSLQGAWGNQPQHF. The full variable domain, its missing parts supplied by reference TRBV7-8 and TRBJ1-5, is GAGVSQSPRYKVAKRGQDVALRCDPISGHVSLFWYQQALGQGPEFLTYFQNEAQLDKSGLPSDRFFAERPEGSVSTLKIQRTQQEDSAVYLCASSLQGAWGNQPQHFGDGTRLSIL.

This clone appeared a few times. The J gene is TRBJ2-7, the V gene TRBV5-1; D not resolved. Trimming removed 4 bases at V and 3 bases at J, with 5 bases between. Looked up from germline, CDR1 is SGHRS and CDR2 is YFSETQ. The CDR3 has 11 amino acids. As DNA, the CDR3 is TGCGCCAGCAGCATAGACTACGAGCAGTACTTC. Protein product: CASSIDYEQYF.